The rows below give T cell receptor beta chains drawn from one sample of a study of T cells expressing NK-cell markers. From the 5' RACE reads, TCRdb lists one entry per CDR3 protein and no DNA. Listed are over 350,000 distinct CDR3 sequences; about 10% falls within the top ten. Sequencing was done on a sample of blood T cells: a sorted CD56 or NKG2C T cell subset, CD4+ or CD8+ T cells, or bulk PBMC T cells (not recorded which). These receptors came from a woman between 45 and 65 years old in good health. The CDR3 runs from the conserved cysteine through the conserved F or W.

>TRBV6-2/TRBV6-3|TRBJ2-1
CASSYKEGVSYNEQFF
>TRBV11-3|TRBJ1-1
CASSFRTGVNTEAFF
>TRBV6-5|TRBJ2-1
CASSYSGPNTLSEQFF
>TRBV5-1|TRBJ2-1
CASRVSAGLAGTEQFF
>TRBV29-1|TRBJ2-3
CSSRGGSTDTQYF
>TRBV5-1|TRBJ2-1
CASRSSLGDNEQFF
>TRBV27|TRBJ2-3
CASSQTVDPDTQYF
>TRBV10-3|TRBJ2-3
CAIRPDRTDTQYF
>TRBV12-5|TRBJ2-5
CASGLRIQETQYF
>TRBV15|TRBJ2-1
CATSRVDINEQFF
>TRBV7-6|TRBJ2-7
CASSLVGTNPYEQYF
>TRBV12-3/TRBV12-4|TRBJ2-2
CASSLAIPSGIELFF
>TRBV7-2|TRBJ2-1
CASSPGSLGNEQFF
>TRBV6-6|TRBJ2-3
CASSYSRQVLDTQYF
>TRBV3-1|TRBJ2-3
CASSEGLAVSDTQYF
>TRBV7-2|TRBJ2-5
CASSFQGGGGETQYF
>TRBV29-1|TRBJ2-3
CSVVGGHRTDTQYF
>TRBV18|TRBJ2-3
CASSPLRLAEFTDTQYF
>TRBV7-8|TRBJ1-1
CASSPIYVGTEAFF
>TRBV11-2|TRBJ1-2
CASSFPSSGLWGYTF
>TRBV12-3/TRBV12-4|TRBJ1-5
CASTRLGGNQPQHF
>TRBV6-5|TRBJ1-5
CASRDGRDQPQHF
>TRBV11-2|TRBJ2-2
CASRPLAGGPGELFF
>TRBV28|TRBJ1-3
CASTSLGNTIYF
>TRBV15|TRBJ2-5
CATASGTGETQYF
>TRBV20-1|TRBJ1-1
CSANSLEDEAFF
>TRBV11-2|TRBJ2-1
CASSGLAVSYNEQFF
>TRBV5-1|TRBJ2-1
CASSFGTLNEQFF
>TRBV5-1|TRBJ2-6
CASSLGEAAGWSGANVLTF
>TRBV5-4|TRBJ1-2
CASSLPDHYGYTF
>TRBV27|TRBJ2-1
CASSYFTGGAQFF
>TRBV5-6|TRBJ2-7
CASSRRDRETYF
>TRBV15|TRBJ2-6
CATSRTGTAVWYGANVLTF
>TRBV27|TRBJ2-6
CASSLTPGQGAWGANVLTF
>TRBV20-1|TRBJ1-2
CSARGTGRGDGYTF
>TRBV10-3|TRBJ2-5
CAISEPWLAGDPHQETQYF
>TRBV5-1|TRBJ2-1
CASSLGPFNEQFF
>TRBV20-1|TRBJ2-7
CSASQGMAYEQYF
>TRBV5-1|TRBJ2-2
CASSLDGGPTNTGELFF
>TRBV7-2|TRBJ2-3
CASSLGLAGLLTDTQYF
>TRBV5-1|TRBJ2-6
CASKDGREIGSGANVLTF
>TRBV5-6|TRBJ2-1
CASSLGTTNEQFF
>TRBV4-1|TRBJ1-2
CASKDPEGFYGYTF
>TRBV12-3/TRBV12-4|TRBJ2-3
CASRGRGYGHTDTQYF
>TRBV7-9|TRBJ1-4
CASRGDLRELNEKLFF
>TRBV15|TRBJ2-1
CATSRDLGLVGNEQFF
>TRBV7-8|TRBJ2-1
CASSLALSGQRLYNEQFF
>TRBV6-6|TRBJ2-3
CASSSPDTQYF
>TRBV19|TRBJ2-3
CASRAGVTDTQYF
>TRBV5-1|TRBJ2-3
CASSEGGDTQYF
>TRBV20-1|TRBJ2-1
CSARALSVNEQFF
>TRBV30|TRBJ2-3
CAWSRAPTQYF
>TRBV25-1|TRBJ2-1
CASSEVQPPNDEQFF
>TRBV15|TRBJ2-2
CATSRRENTGELFF